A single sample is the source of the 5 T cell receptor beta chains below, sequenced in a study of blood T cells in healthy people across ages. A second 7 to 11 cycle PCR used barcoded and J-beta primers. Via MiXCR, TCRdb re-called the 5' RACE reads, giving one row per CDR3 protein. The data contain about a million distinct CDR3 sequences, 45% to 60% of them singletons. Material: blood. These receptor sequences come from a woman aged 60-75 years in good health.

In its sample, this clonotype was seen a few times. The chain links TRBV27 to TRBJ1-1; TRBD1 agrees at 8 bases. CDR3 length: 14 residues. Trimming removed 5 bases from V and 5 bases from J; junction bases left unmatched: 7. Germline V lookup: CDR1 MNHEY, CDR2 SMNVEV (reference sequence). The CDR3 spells CASSRTGSRTEAFF. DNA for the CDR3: TGTGCCAGCAGTAGGACAGGGAGTAGAACTGAAGCTTTCTTT.

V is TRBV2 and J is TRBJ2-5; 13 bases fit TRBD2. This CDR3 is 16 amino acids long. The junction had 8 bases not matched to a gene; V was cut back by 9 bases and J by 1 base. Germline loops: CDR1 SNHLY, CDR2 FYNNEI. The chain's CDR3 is CARGLAGDGAQETQYF. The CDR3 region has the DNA TGTGCCAGAGGACTAGCGGGAGATGGGGCCCAAGAGACCCAGTACTTC.

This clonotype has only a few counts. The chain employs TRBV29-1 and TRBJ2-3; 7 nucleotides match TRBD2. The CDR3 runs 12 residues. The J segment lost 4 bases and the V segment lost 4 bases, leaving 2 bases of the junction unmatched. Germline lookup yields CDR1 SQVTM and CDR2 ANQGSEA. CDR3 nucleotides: TGCAGCGTTGGCGCGGGAGCAGATACGCAGTATTTT. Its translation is CSVGAGADTQYF.

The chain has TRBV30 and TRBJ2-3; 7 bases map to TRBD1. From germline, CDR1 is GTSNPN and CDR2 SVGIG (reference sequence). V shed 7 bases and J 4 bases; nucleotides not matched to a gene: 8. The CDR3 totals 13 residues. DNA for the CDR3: TGTGCCTTCGACAGGGCGCGGGCAGATACGCAGTATTTT. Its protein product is CAFDRARADTQYF.

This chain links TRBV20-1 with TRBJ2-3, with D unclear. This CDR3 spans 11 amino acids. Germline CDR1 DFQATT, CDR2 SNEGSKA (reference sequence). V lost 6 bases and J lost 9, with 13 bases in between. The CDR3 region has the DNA TGCAGTGCCAGGTACTCCAGCACGCAGTATTTT. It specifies CSARYSSTQYF.